This TCR beta chain is from a study of cytotoxic CD8 clonotypes in ibrutinib-treated CLL. The study, taken as a whole, reports: Clonality measured at baseline exceeded age-matched healthy donors, tracking circulating CD8+ T-cell counts.

Cryopreserved PBMCs provided about 2 micrograms of genomic DNA for the TCR beta libraries. With 3 bases removed from V and 4 bases from J, the gap between germline ends came to 12 bases. The CDR3 has 14 residues. Germline CDR1 and CDR2: LNHDA and SQIVND (reference sequence). Repertoires were generated with immunoSEQ multiplex PCR, while TCRdb's copy carries only in-frame clones and drops some. The data hold 100,000 to 150,000 clones, with approximately 85% observed a single time. Details on this clone: Antigen unknown.

The material sequenced was PBMCs, taken after 24 months of ibrutinib treatment. This chain joins TRBV19 and TRBJ2-5; a weak D match, TRBD1 (5 bases). The clonotype originates from a human donor with chronic lymphocytic leukemia. CDR3 sequence (DNA): TGTGCCAGTAGTATCCAGGGATTTGCAGAGACCCAGTACTTC. This translates into CASSIQGFAETQYF.